Described below is a single TCR beta chain sequence and its context. Only in-frame clones appear in the TCRdb table, and some are missing; sequencing was by immunoSEQ multiplex PCR. The table records almost 400,000 clones, 88% of them present only once. In germline, CDR1 is SGHDT, CDR2 YYEEEE. The CDR3 has 16 residues. V lost 3 bases and J lost 0, with 10 bases in between. Individuals drawn from 20 to 25 US areas were roughly 18 to 89 years old. The sample comes from a study of blood T cell repertoires in COVID-19. Material for sequencing was PBMCs or T cells enriched from blood (not recorded which). This chain links TRBV5-6 with TRBJ2-6; the D gene is possibly TRBD1 (6 bases). The sequence derives from a woman aged 30 to 39 with acute COVID-19. Written as DNA, the CDR3 is TGTGCCAGCAGCTACGGGACACACTCTGGGGCCAACGTCCTGACTTTC. Residues: CASSYGTHSGANVLTF.